This T cell receptor (beta chain) appears in the sequencing data of a study of blood T cell repertoires in COVID-19. The repertoire was sequenced with immunoSEQ multiplex PCR; TCRdb's copy has only in-frame clones and lacks some. The data hold roughly 91,000 clones, with over 75% observed a single time. This clone was seen more than once but under ten times. The ends were cut back, 3 bases at V and 1 base at J, with 10 bases in the middle. The length of the CDR3 is 14 residues. Looked up from germline, CDR1 is SGDLS and CDR2 is YYNGEE. The V call is TRBV9, the J call TRBJ1-1; no definite D call. The TCR comes from a man aged 70 or older with acute or convalescent COVID-19. The sample was peripheral blood. The CDR3 DNA reads TGTGCCAGCAGCGAGGGCGGGGAGAACACTGAAGCTTTCTTT. It is translated as CASSEGGENTEAFF.